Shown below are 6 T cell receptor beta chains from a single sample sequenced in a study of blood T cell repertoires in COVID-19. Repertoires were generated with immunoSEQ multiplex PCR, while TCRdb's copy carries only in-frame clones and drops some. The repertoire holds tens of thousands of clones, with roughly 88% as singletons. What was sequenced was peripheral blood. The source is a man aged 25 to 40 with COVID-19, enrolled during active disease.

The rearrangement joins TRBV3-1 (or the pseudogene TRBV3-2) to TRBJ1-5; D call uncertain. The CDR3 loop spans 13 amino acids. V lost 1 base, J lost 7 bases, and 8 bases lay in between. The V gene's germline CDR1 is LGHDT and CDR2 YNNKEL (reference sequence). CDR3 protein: CASSQGRDQPQHF. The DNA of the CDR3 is TGTGCCAGCAGCCAAGGGAGAGACCAGCCCCAGCATTTT.

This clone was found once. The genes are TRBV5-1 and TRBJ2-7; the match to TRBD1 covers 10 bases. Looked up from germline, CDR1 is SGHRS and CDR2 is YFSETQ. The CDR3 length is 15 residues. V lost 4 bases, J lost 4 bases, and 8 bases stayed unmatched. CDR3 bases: TGCGCCAGCAGCCCCGGGGACAGGGGTCTGTACGAGCAGTACTTC. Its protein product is CASSPGDRGLYEQYF.

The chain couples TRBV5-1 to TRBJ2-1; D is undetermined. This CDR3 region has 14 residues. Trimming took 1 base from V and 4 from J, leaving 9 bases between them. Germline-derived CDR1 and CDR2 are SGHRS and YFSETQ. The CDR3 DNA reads TGCGCCAGCAGCTTGAACAGCCGGTACAATGAGCAGTTCTTC. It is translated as CASSLNSRYNEQFF.

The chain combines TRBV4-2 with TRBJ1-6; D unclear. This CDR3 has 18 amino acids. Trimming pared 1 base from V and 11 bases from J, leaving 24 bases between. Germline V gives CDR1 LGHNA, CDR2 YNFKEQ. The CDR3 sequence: CASSQAVAGASGVTPLHF. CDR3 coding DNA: TGTGCCAGCAGCCAAGCTGTAGCAGGAGCGTCGGGAGTCACACCCCTCCACTTT.

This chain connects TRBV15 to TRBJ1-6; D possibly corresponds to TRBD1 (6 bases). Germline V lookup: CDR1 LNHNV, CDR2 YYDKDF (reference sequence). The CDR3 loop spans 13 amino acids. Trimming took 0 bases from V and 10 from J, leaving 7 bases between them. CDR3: CATSRDRGSPLHF. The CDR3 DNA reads TGTGCCACCAGCAGAGATAGGGGGTCACCCCTCCACTTT. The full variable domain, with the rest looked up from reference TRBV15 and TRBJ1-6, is DAMVIQNPRYQVTQFGKPVTLSCSQTLNHNVMYWYQQKSSQAPKLLFHYYDKDFNNEADTPDNFQSRRPNTSFCFLDIRSPGLGDTAMYLCATSRDRGSPLHFGNGTRLTVT.

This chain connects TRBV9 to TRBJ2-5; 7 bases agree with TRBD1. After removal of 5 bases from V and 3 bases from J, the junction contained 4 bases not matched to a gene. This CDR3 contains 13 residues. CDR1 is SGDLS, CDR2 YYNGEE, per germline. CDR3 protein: CASRATGEETQYF. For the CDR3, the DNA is TGTGCCAGCAGAGCAACAGGGGAAGAGACCCAGTACTTC.